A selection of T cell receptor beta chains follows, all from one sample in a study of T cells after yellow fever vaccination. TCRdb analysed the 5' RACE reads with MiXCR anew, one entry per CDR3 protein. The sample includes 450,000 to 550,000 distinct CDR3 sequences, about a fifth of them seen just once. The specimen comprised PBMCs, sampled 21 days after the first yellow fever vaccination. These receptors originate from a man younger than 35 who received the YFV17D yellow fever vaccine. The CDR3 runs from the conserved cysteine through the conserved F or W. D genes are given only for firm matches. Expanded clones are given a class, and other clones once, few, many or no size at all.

CDR3 DNA: TGTGCCACCAGTGGAAAGAACACCGGGGAGCTGTTTTTT
CDR3 protein: CATSGKNTGELFF
clone size: .
J gene: TRBJ2-2
D gene: .
V gene: TRBV24-1

CDR3 DNA: TGTGCCAGCAGTGGGCCGGGACAGGGGATCCACGAGCAGTACTTC
CDR3 protein: CASSGPGQGIHEQYF
clone size: .
J gene: TRBJ2-7
D gene: TRBD1
V gene: TRBV6-1

CDR3 DNA: TGTGCCAGCCGACCCTGGAGGGGGAACACTGAAGCTTTCTTT
CDR3 protein: CASRPWRGNTEAFF
clone size: .
J gene: TRBJ1-1
D gene: .
V gene: TRBV6-1

CDR3 DNA: TGCGCCAGCAGCCAAGAGGCGGAGCGGGGGGGTACGCAGTATTTT
CDR3 protein: CASSQEAERGGTQYF
clone size: few
J gene: TRBJ2-3
D gene: TRBD2
V gene: TRBV4-1

CDR3 DNA: TGTGCCAGCAGCCGGACAGGGAGCGATGGCTACACCTTC
CDR3 protein: CASSRTGSDGYTF
clone size: few
J gene: TRBJ1-2
D gene: TRBD1
V gene: TRBV7-3

CDR3 DNA: TGTGCCAGCAGCTTAGGGGGCGGATCCGGGGAGCTGTTTTTT
CDR3 protein: CASSLGGGSGELFF
clone size: .
J gene: TRBJ2-2
D gene: .
V gene: TRBV7-2

CDR3 DNA: TGTGCCAGCAGTTATGATAAGGGGGCCTCCTACGAGCAGTACTTC
CDR3 protein: CASSYDKGASYEQYF
clone size: .
J gene: TRBJ2-7
D gene: TRBD1
V gene: TRBV6-5

CDR3 DNA: TGTGCCAGCAGCAGGGGACCAGGCGGCACAGATACGCAGTATTTT
CDR3 protein: CASSRGPGGTDTQYF
clone size: .
J gene: TRBJ2-3
D gene: .
V gene: TRBV7-2

CDR3 DNA: TGTGCCAGCAGCCAATTCCGGGACAGAGGCACTGAAGCTTTCTTT
CDR3 protein: CASSQFRDRGTEAFF
clone size: few
J gene: TRBJ1-1
D gene: TRBD1
V gene: TRBV14

CDR3 DNA: TGTGCCAGCAAGCCCGAGTTGGCGAGCAATCAGCCCCAGCATTTT
CDR3 protein: CASKPELASNQPQHF
clone size: few
J gene: TRBJ1-5
D gene: .
V gene: TRBV7-2